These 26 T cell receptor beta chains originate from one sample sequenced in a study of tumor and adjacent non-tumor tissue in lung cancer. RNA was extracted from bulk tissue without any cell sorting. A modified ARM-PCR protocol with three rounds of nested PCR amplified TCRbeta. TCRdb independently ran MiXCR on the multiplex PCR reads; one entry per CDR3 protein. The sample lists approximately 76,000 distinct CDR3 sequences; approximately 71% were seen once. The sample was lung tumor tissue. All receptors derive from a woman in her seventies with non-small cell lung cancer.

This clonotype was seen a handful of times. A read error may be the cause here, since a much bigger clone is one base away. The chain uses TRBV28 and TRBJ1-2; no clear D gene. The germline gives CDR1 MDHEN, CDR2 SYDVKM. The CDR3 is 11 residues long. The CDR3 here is CASRGSYGHTF. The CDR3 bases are TGTGCCAGTCGAGGCAGCTATGGCCACACCTTC.

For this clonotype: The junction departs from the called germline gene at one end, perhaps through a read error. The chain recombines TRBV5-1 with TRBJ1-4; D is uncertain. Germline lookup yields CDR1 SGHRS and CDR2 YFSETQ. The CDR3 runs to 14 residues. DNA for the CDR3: TGCACCAGCAGCTGGGTCAGATTAAATGAAAAACTGTTTTTT. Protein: CTSSWVRLNEKLFF.

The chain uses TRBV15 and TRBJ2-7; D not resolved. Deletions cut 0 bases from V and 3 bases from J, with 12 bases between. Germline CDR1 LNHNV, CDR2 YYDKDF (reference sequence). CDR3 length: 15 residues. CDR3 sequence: CATSRDGDGRYEQYF. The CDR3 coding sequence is TGTGCCACCAGCAGAGATGGAGACGGCCGCTACGAGCAGTACTTC.

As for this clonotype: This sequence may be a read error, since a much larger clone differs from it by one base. Here the CDR3 DNA reads TGTGCCAGCAGCCCAGGGATTAGCGCCTCCTACGAGCAGTACTTC. This gives the protein CASSPGISASYEQYF. V gene TRBV6-1 combines with J gene TRBJ2-7; perhaps D is TRBD1 or TRBD2 (5 bases each). Trimming stripped 6 bases from V and 0 bases from J, with 15 bases between. CDR1 MNHNS and CDR2 SASEGT come from the germline V gene. The CDR3 contains 15 residues.

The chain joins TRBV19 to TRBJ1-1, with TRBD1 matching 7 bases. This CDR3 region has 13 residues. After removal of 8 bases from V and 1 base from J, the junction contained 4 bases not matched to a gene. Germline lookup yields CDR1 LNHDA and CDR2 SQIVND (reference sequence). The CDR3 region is CASDDRENTEAFF. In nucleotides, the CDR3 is TGTGCCAGTGATGACAGGGAGAACACTGAAGCTTTCTTT. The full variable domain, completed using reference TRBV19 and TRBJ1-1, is DGGITQSPKYLFRKEGQNVTLSCEQNLNHDAMYWYRQDPGQGLRLIYYSQIVNDFQKGDIAEGYSVSREKKESFPLTVTSAQKNPTAFYLCASDDRENTEAFFGQGTRLTVV.

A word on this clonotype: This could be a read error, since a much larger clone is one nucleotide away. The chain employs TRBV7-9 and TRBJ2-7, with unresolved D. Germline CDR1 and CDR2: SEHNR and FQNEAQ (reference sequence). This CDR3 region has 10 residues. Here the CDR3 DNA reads TGTGCCTGCAGCTTCTACGAGCAGTACTTC. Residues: CACSFYEQYF.

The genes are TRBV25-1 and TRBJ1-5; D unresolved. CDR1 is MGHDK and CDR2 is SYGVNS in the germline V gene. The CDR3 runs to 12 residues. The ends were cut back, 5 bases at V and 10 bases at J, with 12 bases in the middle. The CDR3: CASSTGKHPQHF. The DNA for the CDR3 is TGTGCCAGCAGTACGGGGAAACATCCCCAGCATTTT.

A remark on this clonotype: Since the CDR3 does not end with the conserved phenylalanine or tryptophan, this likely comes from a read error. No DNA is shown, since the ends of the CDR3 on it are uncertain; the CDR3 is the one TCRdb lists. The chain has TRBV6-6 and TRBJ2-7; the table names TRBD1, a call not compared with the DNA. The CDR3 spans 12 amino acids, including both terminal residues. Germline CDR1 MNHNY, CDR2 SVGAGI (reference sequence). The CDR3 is CASSSGQGGKYY.

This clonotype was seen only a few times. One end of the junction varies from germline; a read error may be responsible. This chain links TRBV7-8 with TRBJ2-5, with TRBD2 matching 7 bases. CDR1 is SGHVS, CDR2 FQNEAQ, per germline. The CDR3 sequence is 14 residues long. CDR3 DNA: TGTGCCAGCGGCGGGCCTAGCGGCCAAGGGACCCAGTACTTC. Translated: CASGGPSGQGTQYF.

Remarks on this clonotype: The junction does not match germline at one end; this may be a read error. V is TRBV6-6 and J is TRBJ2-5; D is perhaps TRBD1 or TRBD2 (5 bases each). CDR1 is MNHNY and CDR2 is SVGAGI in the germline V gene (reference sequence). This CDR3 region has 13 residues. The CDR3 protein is CASSWDGAQTQYF. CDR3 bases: TGTGCCAGCAGTTGGGACGGGGCGCAGACCCAGTATTTC.

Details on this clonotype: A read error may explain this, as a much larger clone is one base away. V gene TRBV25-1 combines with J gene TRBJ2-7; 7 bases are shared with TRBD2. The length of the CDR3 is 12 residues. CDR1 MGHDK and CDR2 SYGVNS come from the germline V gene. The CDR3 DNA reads TGTGTCAGCAGCGGGGACTCCGACGAGCAGTACTTC. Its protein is CVSSGDSDEQYF.

The CDR3 bases are TGTGCCAGCACCTGGGCGGGAGGGCATCGGAATGAGCAGTTCTTC. It is translated as CASTWAGGHRNEQFF. The J gene is TRBJ2-1, the V gene TRBV12-3 or TRBV12-4; TRBD2 matches at 9 bases. This CDR3 is 15 amino acids long. V gave up 7 bases and J gave up 7 bases; unmatched junction bases: 11.

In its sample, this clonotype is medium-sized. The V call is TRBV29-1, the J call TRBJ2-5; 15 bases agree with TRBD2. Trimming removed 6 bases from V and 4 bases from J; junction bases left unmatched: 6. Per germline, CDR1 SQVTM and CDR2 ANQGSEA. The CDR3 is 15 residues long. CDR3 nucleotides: TGCAGCGTCAAGGGACTAGCGGGAGGAGGAGAGACCCAGTACTTC. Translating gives CSVKGLAGGGETQYF.

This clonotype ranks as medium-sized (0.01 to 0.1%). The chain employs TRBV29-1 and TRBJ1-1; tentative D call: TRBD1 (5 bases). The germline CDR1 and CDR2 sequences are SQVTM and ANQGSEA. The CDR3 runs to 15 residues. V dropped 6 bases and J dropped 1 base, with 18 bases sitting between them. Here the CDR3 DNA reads TGCAGCGTCCACTGGGGCGAGTTAGGGAACACTGAAGCTTTCTTT. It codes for CSVHWGELGNTEAFF.

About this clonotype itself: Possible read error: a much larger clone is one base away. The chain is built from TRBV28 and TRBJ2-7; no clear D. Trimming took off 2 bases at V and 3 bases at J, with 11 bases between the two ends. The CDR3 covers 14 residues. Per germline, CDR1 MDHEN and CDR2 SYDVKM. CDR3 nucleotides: TGTGCCAGCAGTTTACGTCGGATGGTCTACGAGCAGTACTTC. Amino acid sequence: CASSLRRMVYEQYF.

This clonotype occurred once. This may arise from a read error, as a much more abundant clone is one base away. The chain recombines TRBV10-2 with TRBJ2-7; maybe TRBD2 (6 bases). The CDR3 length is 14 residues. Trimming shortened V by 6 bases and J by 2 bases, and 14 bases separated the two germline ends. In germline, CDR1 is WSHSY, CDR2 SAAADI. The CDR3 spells CASSGTGVPYEQYF. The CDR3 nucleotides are TGCGCCAGCAGCGGGACTGGCGTCCCCTACGAGCAGTACTTC.

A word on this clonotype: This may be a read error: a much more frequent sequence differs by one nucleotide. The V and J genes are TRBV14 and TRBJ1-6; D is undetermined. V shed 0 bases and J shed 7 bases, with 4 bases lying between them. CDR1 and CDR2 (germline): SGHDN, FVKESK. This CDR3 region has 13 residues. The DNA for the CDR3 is TGTGCCAGCAGCCAAGACATGAATTCACCCCTCCACTTT. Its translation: CASSQDMNSPLHF.

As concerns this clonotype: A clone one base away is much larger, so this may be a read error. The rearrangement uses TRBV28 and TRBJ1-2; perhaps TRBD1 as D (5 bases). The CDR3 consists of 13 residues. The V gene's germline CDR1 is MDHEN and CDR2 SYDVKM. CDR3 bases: TGTGCCAACAGTTCCCAGGACAAGAATGGCTACACCTTC. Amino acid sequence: CANSSQDKNGYTF.

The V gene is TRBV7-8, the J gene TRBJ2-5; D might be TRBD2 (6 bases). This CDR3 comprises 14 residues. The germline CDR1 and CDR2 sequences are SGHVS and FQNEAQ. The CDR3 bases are TGTATCAGCAGCCTGACTAGTGCCAAAGAGACCCAGTACTTC. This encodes CISSLTSAKETQYF.

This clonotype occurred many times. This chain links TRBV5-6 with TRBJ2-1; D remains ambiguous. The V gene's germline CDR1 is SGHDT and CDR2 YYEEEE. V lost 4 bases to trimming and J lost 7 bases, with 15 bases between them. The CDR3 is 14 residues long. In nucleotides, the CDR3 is TGTGCCAGCAGCGTAGGGTTACTGAGGAATGAGCAGTTCTTC. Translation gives CASSVGLLRNEQFF. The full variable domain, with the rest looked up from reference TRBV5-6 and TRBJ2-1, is DAGVTQSPTHLIKTRGQQVTLRCSPKSGHDTVSWYQQALGQGPQFIFQYYEEEERQRGNFPDRFSGHQFPNYSSELNVNALLLGDSALYLCASSVGLLRNEQFFGPGTRLTVL.

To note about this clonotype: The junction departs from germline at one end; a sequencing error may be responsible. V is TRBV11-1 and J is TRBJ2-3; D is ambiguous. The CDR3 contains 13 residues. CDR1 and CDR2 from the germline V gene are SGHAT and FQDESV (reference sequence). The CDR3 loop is CASANPFIDMQYF. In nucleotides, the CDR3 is TGTGCCAGCGCCAACCCCTTCATAGATATGCAGTATTTT.

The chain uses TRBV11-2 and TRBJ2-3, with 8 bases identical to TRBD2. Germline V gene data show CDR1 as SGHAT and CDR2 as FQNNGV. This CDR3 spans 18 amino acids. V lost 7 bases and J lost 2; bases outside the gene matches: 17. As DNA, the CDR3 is TGTGCCAGCAACTTCTTAACTAGCGGAGCCTCTAACACAGATACGCAGTATTTT. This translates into CASNFLTSGASNTDTQYF.

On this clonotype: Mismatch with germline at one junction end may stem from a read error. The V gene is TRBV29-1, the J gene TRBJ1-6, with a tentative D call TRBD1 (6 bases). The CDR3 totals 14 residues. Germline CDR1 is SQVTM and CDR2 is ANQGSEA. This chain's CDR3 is CSVEERGPGSPLRF. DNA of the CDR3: TGCAGCGTTGAAGAGCGGGGGCCGGGTTCACCCCTTCGCTTT.

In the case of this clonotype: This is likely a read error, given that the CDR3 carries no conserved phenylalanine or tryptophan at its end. CDR3 nucleotide sequence: TGCGCCAGCAGCTTGTCCTTAGCGGGGTCTGGCGAGCAGTACTTA. Translated, it gives CASSLSLAGSGEQYL. The chain carries TRBV10-2 and TRBJ2-7, with 8 positions matching TRBD2. J lost 6 bases, V lost 6 bases, and 13 bases had no gene match. Germline-derived CDR1 and CDR2 are WSHSY and SAAADI. CDR3 length: 15 amino acids.

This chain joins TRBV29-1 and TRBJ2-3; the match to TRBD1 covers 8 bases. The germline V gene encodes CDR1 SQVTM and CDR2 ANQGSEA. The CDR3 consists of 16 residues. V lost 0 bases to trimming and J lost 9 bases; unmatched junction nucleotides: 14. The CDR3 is CSVEDTGTGPLGTQYF. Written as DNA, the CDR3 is TGCAGCGTTGAAGACACCGGGACAGGCCCCCTAGGCACGCAGTATTTT.

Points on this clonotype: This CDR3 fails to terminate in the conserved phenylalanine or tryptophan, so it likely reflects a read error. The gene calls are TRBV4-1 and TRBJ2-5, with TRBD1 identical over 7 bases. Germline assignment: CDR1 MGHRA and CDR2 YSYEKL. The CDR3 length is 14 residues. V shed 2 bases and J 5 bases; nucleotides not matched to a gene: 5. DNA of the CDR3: TGCGCCAGCAGCCAATCTGGACAGGTGGAGACCCAGTACTTA. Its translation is CASSQSGQVETQYL.